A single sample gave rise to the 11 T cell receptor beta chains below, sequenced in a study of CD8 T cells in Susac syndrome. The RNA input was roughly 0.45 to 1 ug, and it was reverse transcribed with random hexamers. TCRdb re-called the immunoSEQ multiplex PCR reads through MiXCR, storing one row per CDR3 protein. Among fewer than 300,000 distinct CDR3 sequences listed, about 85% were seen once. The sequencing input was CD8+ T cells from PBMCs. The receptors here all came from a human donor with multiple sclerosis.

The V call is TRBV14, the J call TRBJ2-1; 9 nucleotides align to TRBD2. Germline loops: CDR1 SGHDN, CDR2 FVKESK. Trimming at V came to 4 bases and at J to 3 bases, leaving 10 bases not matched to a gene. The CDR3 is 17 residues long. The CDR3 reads CASSLYKWREGYNEQFF. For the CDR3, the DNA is TGTGCCAGCAGCCTATACAAGTGGCGGGAGGGCTACAATGAGCAGTTCTTC.

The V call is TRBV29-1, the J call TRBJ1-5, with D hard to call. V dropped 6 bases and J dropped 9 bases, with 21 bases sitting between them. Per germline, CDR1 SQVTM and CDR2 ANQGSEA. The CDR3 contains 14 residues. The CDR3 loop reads CSVPPPGTAGPQHF. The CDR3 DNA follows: TGCAGCGTCCCTCCCCCGGGAACGGCGGGGCCCCAGCATTTT.

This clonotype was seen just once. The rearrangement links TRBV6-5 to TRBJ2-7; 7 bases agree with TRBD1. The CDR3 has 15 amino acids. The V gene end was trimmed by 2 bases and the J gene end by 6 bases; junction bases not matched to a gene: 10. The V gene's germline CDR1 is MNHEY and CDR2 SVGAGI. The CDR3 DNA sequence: TGTGCCAGCAGTTACGACGACAGGGTCGCCAGCGAGCAGTACTTC. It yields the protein CASSYDDRVASEQYF.

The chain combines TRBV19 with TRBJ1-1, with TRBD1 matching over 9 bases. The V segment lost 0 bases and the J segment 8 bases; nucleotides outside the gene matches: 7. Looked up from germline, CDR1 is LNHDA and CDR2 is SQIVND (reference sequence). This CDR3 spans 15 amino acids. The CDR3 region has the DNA TGTGCCAGTAGTATAGATCTGGAGACAGGGGGAGAAGCTTTCTTT. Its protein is CASSIDLETGGEAFF.

The CDR3 region has the DNA TGTGCCAGCAGTACATTACTAGCGGGAGGCACCTACGAGCAGTACTTC. As protein: CASSTLLAGGTYEQYF. The chain is built from TRBV27 and TRBJ2-7; TRBD2 agrees at 12 bases. The CDR3 is made up of 16 amino acids. V was clipped by 5 bases and J by 2 bases; unmatched bases: 7. The germline CDR1 and CDR2 sequences are MNHEY and SMNVEV (reference sequence).

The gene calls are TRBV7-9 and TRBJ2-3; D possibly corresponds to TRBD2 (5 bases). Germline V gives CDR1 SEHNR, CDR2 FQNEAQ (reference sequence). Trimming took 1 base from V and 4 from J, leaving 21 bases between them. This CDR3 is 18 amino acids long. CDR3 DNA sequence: TGTGCCAGCAGCTTAGAGTCCTCCACTAGTTGGCCCCCAGATACGCAGTATTTT. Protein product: CASSLESSTSWPPDTQYF.

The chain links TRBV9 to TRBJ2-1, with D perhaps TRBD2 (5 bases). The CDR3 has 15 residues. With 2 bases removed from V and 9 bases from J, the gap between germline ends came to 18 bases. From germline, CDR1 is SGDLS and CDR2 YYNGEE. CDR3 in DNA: TGTGCCAGCAGCGTTGGGTCTAGCTCGGTCGTTGAGCAGTTCTTC. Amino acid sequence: CASSVGSSSVVEQFF.

The CDR3 sequence is CASLGSYNEQFF. The CDR3 nucleotides are TGTGCCAGCCTCGGTTCCTACAATGAGCAGTTCTTC. V usage is TRBV6-6 and J usage is TRBJ2-1, with no clear D. V was clipped by 8 bases and J by 1 base, with 6 bases between them. Germline V lookup: CDR1 MNHNY, CDR2 SVGAGI (reference sequence). The CDR3 runs to 12 residues.

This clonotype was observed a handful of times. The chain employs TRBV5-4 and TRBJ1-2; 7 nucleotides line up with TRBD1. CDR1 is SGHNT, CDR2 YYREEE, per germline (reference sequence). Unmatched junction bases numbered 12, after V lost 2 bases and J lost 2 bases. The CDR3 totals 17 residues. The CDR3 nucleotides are TGTGCCAGCAGCTTCCAACCAGAAGACAGGGTGAACTATGGCTACACCTTC. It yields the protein CASSFQPEDRVNYGYTF.

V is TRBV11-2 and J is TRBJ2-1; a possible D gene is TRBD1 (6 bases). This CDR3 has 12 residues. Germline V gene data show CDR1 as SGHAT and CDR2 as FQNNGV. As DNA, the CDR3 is TGTGCGGGGGCGGTTACCTACAATGAGCAGTTCTTC. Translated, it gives CAGAVTYNEQFF.

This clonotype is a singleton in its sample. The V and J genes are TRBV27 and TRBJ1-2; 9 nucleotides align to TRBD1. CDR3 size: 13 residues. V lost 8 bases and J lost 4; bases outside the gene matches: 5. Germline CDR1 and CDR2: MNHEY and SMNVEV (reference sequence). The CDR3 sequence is CASSGQGFYGYTF. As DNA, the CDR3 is TGTGCCAGCTCGGGACAGGGCTTCTATGGCTACACCTTC.